These 8 T cell receptor beta chains share one sample of origin, sequenced in a study of blood T cells in healthy people across ages. A sample-barcoded 5' primer and a J-beta primer mix were used in a second PCR of about 7 to 12 cycles. MiXCR was run by TCRdb on the 5' RACE reads, yielding one entry per CDR3 protein. Found here are about 1,500,000 distinct CDR3 sequences, 42% of them singletons; the top ten hold 7% to 9%. Sequenced input: blood. The receptors stem from a woman aged 18-29 years in good health.

This clonotype appeared a few times. This chain uses TRBV15 with TRBJ1-6; 9 bases match TRBD1. The CDR3 length is 15 residues. J gave up 13 bases and V 3 bases, and 10 bases lay outside the gene matches. Germline assignment: CDR1 LNHNV and CDR2 YYDKDF (reference sequence). The CDR3 nucleotides read TGTGCCACCAGCAGGGGGACAGGGCTCCCTTCGCCCCTCCACTTT. It specifies CATSRGTGLPSPLHF.

CDR3 protein: CASSADGSDTQYF. DNA for the CDR3: TGTGCCAGCAGTGCAGACGGTTCAGATACGCAGTATTTT. The chain combines TRBV6-1 with TRBJ2-3; D remains ambiguous. The CDR3 contains 13 residues. Trimming removed 4 bases at V and 4 bases at J, with 9 bases between. Germline V gene data show CDR1 as MNHNS and CDR2 as SASEGT.

This chain joins TRBV12-3 or TRBV12-4 and TRBJ2-5; 11 positions agree with TRBD2. CDR3 length: 14 amino acids. V was clipped by 7 bases and J by 11 bases; unmatched bases: 12. The CDR3 here is CASTLAGGMYEQYF. CDR3 sequence (DNA): TGTGCCAGCACCCTAGCGGGAGGAATGTATGAGCAGTACTTC.

A word on this clonotype: Being one base from a much bigger clone, this may be a read error. The V call is TRBV6-6, the J call TRBJ2-7; D gene uncertain. TRBJ2-5 matches the DNA end more closely, so the J call is doubtful. CDR3 length: 14 amino acids. The germline V gene encodes CDR1 MNHNY and CDR2 SVGAGI (reference sequence). The DNA for the CDR3 is TGTGCCAGCAGTTACTCCCTCGGTCAAGGGACCCAGTACTTC. This translates into CASSYSLGQGTQYF.

This chain links TRBV29-1 with TRBJ2-1, with TRBD1 as a possible D gene (5 bases). The CDR3 is made up of 14 amino acids. The V end lost 2 bases, the J end lost 5 bases, and 13 bases lay between the germline ends. Germline assignment: CDR1 SQVTM and CDR2 ANQGSEA. DNA of the CDR3: TGCAGCGTTGAAAGCAGGGATATGAACAATGAGCAGTTCTTC. It is translated as CSVESRDMNNEQFF.

The chain is built from TRBV9 and TRBJ2-1; a possible D gene is TRBD2 (5 bases). Germline CDR1 reads SGDLS; CDR2 reads YYNGEE. V shed 1 base and J shed 0 bases, with 11 bases lying between them. This CDR3 region has 16 residues. CDR3 DNA sequence: TGTGCCAGCAGCGTATCAGCGGCCAGCTCCTACAATGAGCAGTTCTTC. Residues: CASSVSAASSYNEQFF. Drawing the rest from reference TRBV9 and TRBJ2-1, the complete variable domain is DSGVTQTPKHLITATGQRVTLRCSPRSGDLSVYWYQQSLDQGLQFLIQYYNGEERAKGNILERFSAQQFPDLHSELNLSSLELGDSALYFCASSVSAASSYNEQFFGPGTRLTVL.

The rearrangement uses TRBV7-9 and TRBJ2-7, with D hard to call. Germline values: CDR1 SEHNR, CDR2 FQNEAQ (reference sequence). Trimming took off 5 bases at V and 5 bases at J, with 13 bases between the two ends. CDR3 length: 13 residues. This CDR3 reads CASSPSGLDEQYF. Here the CDR3 DNA reads TGTGCCAGCAGCCCCAGTGGGCTCGACGAGCAGTACTTC.

This clonotype was seen a handful of times. The chain uses TRBV10-2 and TRBJ2-4; 8 nucleotides line up with TRBD1. The end of the DNA aligns better with TRBJ2-7, so the J call may be wrong. The CDR3 covers 14 residues. Germline lookup yields CDR1 WSHSY and CDR2 SAAADI. The CDR3 DNA reads as TGCGCCACACAGTTCCAGGGGGCGACGATCGAGCAGTACTTC. As protein: CATQFQGATIEQYF.